The 18 T cell receptor beta chains below come from one sample, sequenced in a study of blood T cell repertoires in COVID-19. The data were produced by immunoSEQ multiplex PCR, yet TCRdb's version contains in-frame clones alone and is incomplete. Among roughly 220,000 clones listed, more than 80% were seen once. The sequenced sample consisted of peripheral blood. These receptor sequences come from a man younger than 45 who had recovered from COVID-19.

The chain couples TRBV4-2 to TRBJ1-1; D possibly corresponds to TRBD1 (6 bases). V was trimmed by 1 base and J by 0 bases, leaving 9 bases between them. Germline V gene lookup returns CDR1 LGHNA and CDR2 YNFKEQ. The CDR3 spans 15 residues. The CDR3 nucleotides are TGTGCCAGCAGCCAAGCGACAGGCATGAACACTGAAGCTTTCTTT. It encodes CASSQATGMNTEAFF.

J is TRBJ1-2 and V is TRBV5-1, with D maybe TRBD1 (5 bases). V was pared by 0 bases and J by 1 base, with 13 bases between. Germline-derived CDR1 and CDR2 are SGHRS and YFSETQ. The CDR3 runs 16 residues. CDR3 sequence: CASSLDSRTSNYGYTF. As DNA, the CDR3 is TGCGCCAGCAGCTTGGATTCCCGGACAAGTAACTATGGCTACACCTTC.

The rearrangement links TRBV6-5 to TRBJ2-7; TRBD1 matches 7 bases. J was trimmed by 2 bases and V by 5 bases; bases with no gene match: 9. CDR3 size: 15 residues. Looked up from germline, CDR1 is MNHEY and CDR2 is SVGAGI. Here the CDR3 reads CASSPRQGGTYEQYF. CDR3 coding DNA: TGTGCCAGCAGTCCTCGACAGGGTGGGACCTACGAGCAGTACTTC.

In this sample, this clone turned up a few times. The CDR3 DNA sequence: TGTGCCAGCAGCCAAGATCTGTGGGGGGAGCTCAACTATGGCTACACCTTC. It codes for CASSQDLWGELNYGYTF. The chain uses TRBV3-1 (or the pseudogene TRBV3-2) and TRBJ1-2; D is possibly TRBD1 (5 bases). The V end lost 0 bases, the J end lost 2 bases, and 16 bases lay between the germline ends. CDR3 length: 17 amino acids. The germline gives CDR1 LGHDT, CDR2 YNNKEL (reference sequence).

The chain carries TRBV7-2 and TRBJ2-1; 7 bases agree with TRBD1. The junction had 4 bases not matched to a gene; V was cut back by 1 base and J by 4 bases. The CDR3 runs 15 residues. Germline V gives CDR1 SGHTA, CDR2 FQGNSA. The CDR3 sequence is CASSLVTGQYNEQFF. CDR3 bases: TGTGCCAGCAGCTTAGTTACGGGACAGTACAATGAGCAGTTCTTC. The full variable domain, in which reference TRBV7-2 and TRBJ2-1 provide the parts outside the CDR3, is GAGVSQSPSNKVTEKGKDVELRCDPISGHTALYWYRQSLGQGLEFLIYFQGNSAPDKSGLPSDRFSAERTGGSVSTLTIQRTQQEDSAVYLCASSLVTGQYNEQFFGPGTRLTVL.

The J gene is TRBJ1-1, the V gene TRBV4-1; 10 nucleotides line up with TRBD1. CDR1 and CDR2 from the germline V gene are MGHRA and YSYEKL. The length of the CDR3 is 17 residues. The V gene end was trimmed by 4 bases and the J gene end by 7 bases; junction bases not matched to a gene: 15. CDR3 nucleotide sequence: TGCGCCAGCAGCCCGAAACCGTTGGGACAGGGGAACTTTGAAGCTTTCTTT. Its translation is CASSPKPLGQGNFEAFF.

The chain is built from TRBV3-1 (or the pseudogene TRBV3-2) and TRBJ2-1; 12 bases match TRBD2. The CDR3 covers 19 residues. CDR1 LGHDT and CDR2 YNNKEL come from the germline V gene (reference sequence). V trimming: 0 bases; J trimming: 3 bases; junction bases outside the gene matches: 9. Here the CDR3 DNA reads TGTGCCAGCAGCCAAGAGGGGACCCTAGCGGGGGGGCGCTACAATGAGCAGTTCTTC. It encodes CASSQEGTLAGGRYNEQFF.

This chain links TRBV11-3 with TRBJ1-1; D remains unclear. The germline CDR1 and CDR2 sequences are SGHNT and YENEEA. The CDR3 length is 16 residues. Trimming removed 1 base at V and 1 base at J, with 13 bases between. CDR3 sequence: CASSLGPGLPNTEAFF. CDR3 bases: TGTGCCAGCAGCTTAGGGCCAGGACTGCCGAACACTGAAGCTTTCTTT.

This chain uses TRBV3-1 (or the pseudogene TRBV3-2) with TRBJ2-3; the match to TRBD2 covers 10 bases. The CDR3 is 15 amino acids. CDR1 is LGHDT, CDR2 YNNKEL, per germline (reference sequence). Losses at the gene ends were 0 bases for V and 5 bases for J; bases not matched to a gene: 2. The CDR3 coding sequence is TGTGCCAGCAGCCAAGATCGACTAGCGGGAGATACGCAGTATTTT. Protein: CASSQDRLAGDTQYF.

The gene calls are TRBV4-1 and TRBJ1-1; no reliable D call. The CDR3 is 12 amino acids. Trimming removed 0 bases from V and 10 bases from J, with 9 bases in between. Germline V gene data show CDR1 as MGHRA and CDR2 as YSYEKL. This chain's CDR3 is CASSQDRDAAFF. In DNA form, the CDR3 reads TGCGCCAGCAGCCAAGATAGAGATGCAGCTTTCTTT.

The rearrangement links TRBV5-1 to TRBJ1-1; D gene ambiguous. This CDR3 contains 15 residues. Between the trimmed V and J ends, which lost 4 bases and 0 bases, there was a span of 13 bases. CDR1 SGHRS and CDR2 YFSETQ come from the germline V gene. CDR3 loop: CASSGGTIMNTEAFF. DNA of the CDR3: TGCGCCAGCAGCGGAGGAACCATCATGAACACTGAAGCTTTCTTT.

By share, this clone ranks as medium-sized. The chain carries TRBV6-4 and TRBJ1-5; D not resolved. This CDR3 region has 13 residues. Germline loops: CDR1 MRHNA, CDR2 SNTAGT. Between the trimmed V and J ends, which lost 5 bases and 0 bases, there was a span of 5 bases. CDR3: CASSPNSNQPQHF. DNA of the CDR3: TGTGCCAGCAGTCCTAATAGCAATCAGCCCCAGCATTTT.

The V and J genes are TRBV9 and TRBJ2-1; 8 nucleotides agree with TRBD2. With V trimmed by 4 bases and J by 9 bases, 9 bases remained unmatched. This CDR3 has 14 residues. Germline loops: CDR1 SGDLS, CDR2 YYNGEE. The CDR3 coding sequence is TGTGCCAGCAGCCAACTTTGGACTAGCAGTGAGCAGTTCTTC. Translation gives CASSQLWTSSEQFF.

The rearrangement links TRBV11-2 to TRBJ2-2; D is ambiguous. V was clipped by 7 bases and J by 9 bases, with 9 bases between them. The CDR3 length is 11 residues. CDR1 SGHAT and CDR2 FQNNGV come from the germline V gene. The CDR3 is CASTPSRELFF. CDR3 DNA: TGTGCCAGCACCCCCTCCCGGGAGCTGTTTTTT.

A few counts support this clone. This chain joins TRBV24-1 and TRBJ1-5; possibly TRBD1 for D (6 bases). From germline, CDR1 is KGHDR and CDR2 SFDVKD. CDR3 length equals 14 residues. Trimming stripped 7 bases from V and 6 bases from J, with 15 bases between. CDR3 coding DNA: TGTGCCACCAGCCACAGGGATCCAAGTCAGCCCCAGCATTTT. Amino acids: CATSHRDPSQPQHF.

The chain links TRBV6-5 to TRBJ1-1; unclear D gene. The CDR3 totals 14 residues. The V gene lost 6 bases and the J gene lost 0 bases, with 11 bases spanning the gap. Germline CDR1 MNHEY, CDR2 SVGAGI. CDR3 loop: CASRSYNMNTEAFF. The CDR3 DNA reads TGTGCCAGCAGGAGCTATAATATGAACACTGAAGCTTTCTTT.

The chain combines TRBV10-3 with TRBJ2-2; D possibly corresponds to TRBD1 (6 bases). V lost 10 bases and J 6 bases, leaving 15 bases between the germline ends. The CDR3 loop spans 13 amino acids. CDR1 and CDR2 (germline): ENHRY, SYGVKD. CDR3 sequence reads: CATSSQGAGELFF. CDR3 DNA sequence: TGTGCCACATCCTCACAGGGTGCCGGGGAGCTGTTTTTT.

This sequence joins TRBV6-5 and TRBJ2-5; D perhaps matches TRBD1 (5 bases). Germline V gene sequence: CDR1 MNHEY, CDR2 SVGAGI. The V and J ends lost 8 bases and 2 bases respectively, with 12 bases between them. The CDR3 consists of 13 residues. The CDR3 here is CASDDSLQETQYF. In nucleotides, the CDR3 is TGTGCCAGCGATGACAGCCTACAAGAGACCCAGTACTTC.